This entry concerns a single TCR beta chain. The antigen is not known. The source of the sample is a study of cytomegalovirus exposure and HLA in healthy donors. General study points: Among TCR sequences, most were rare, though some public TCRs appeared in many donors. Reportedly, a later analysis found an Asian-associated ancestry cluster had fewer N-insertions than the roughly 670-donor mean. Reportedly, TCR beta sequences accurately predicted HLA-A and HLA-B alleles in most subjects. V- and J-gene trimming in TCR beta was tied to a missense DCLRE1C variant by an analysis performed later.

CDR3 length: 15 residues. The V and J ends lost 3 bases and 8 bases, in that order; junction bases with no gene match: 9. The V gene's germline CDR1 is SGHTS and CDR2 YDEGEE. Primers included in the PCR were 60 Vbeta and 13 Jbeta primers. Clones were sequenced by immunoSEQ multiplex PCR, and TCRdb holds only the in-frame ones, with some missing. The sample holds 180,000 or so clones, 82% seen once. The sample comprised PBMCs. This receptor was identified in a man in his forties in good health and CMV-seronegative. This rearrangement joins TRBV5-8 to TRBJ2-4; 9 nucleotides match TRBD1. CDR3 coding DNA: TGTGCCAGCAGCTCCCGACAGGGGGTTTTGCACATTCAGTACTTC. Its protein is CASSSRQGVLHIQYF.